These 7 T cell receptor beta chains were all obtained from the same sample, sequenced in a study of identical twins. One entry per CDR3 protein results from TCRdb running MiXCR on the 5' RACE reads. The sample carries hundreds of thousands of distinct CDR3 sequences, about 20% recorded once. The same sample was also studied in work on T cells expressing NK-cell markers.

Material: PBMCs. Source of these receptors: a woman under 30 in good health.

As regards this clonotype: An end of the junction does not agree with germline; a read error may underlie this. CDR3 sequence: CASRLGQGAMNEQFF. The CDR3 DNA sequence: TGTGCCAGCAGATTAGGACAGGGGGCGATGAATGAGCAGTTCTTC. J is TRBJ2-1 and V is TRBV7-9, with TRBD1 matching over 11 bases. Germline V gene lookup returns CDR1 SEHNR and CDR2 FQNEAQ (reference sequence). This CDR3 spans 15 amino acids. Full variable domain (missing parts from reference TRBV7-9 and TRBJ2-1): DTGVSQNPRHKITKRGQNVTFRCDPISEHNRLYWYRQTLGQGPEFLTYFQNEAQLEKSRLLSDRFSAERPKGSFSTLEIQRTEQGDSAMYLCASRLGQGAMNEQFFGPGTRLTVL.

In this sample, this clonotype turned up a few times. CDR3 DNA sequence: TGTGCTAGTATCATTACGGGATCGGCCTACAATGAGCAGTTCTTC. It specifies CASIITGSAYNEQFF. The chain couples TRBV12-5 to TRBJ2-1, with D perhaps TRBD2 (5 bases). The germline CDR1 and CDR2 sequences are LGHNT and FRNRAP. Deletions cut 8 bases from V and 2 bases from J, with 16 bases between. This CDR3 has 15 amino acids. The whole variable domain, remainder taken from reference TRBV12-5 and TRBJ2-1, is DARVTQTPRHKVTEMGQEVTMRCQPILGHNTVFWYRQTMMQGLELLAYFRNRAPLDDSGMPKDRFSAEMPDATLATLKIQPSEPRDSAVYFCASIITGSAYNEQFFGPGTRLTVL.

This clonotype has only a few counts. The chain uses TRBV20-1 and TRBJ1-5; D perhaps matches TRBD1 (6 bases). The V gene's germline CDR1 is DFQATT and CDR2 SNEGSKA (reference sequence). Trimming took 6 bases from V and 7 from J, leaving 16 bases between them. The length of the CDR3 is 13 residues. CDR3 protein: CSAPGQFNQPQHF. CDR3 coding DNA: TGCAGTGCCCCGGGACAATTCAACCAGCCCCAGCATTTT.

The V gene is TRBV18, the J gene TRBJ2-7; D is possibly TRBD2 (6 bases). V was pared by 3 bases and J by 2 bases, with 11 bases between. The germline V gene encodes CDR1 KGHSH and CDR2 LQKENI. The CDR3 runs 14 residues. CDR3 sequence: CASSPKPSAYEQYF. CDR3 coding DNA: TGTGCCAGCTCACCCAAGCCTAGCGCCTACGAGCAGTACTTC.

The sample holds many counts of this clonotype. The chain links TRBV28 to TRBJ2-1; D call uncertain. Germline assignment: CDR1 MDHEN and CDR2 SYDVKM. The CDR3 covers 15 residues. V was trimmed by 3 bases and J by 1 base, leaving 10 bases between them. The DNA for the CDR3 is TGTGCCAGCAGTTTGTTGACGACTTCCTACAATGAGCAGTTCTTC. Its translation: CASSLLTTSYNEQFF.

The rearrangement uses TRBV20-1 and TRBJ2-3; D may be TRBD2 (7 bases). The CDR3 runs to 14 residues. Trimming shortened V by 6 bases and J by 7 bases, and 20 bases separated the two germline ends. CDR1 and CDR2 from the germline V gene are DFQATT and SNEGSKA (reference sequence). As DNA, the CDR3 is TGCAGTGCAGGGGGGGACCCCCCGGCTCATACGCAGTATTTT. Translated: CSAGGDPPAHTQYF.

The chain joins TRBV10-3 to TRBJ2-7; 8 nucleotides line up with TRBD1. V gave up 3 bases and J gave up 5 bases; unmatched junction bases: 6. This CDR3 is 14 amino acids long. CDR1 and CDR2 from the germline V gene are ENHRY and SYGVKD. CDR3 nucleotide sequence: TGTGCCATCAGTGATTGGGACAGGCTTAACGAGCAGTACTTC. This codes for CAISDWDRLNEQYF.